This T cell receptor beta chain was recovered during a study of blood T cells in healthy people across ages. There are 13 residues in the CDR3. Germline V lookup: CDR1 MNHEY, CDR2 SMNVEV (reference sequence). Trimming removed 6 bases at V and 1 base at J, with 9 bases between. A second PCR of 7 to 11 cycles used a sample-barcoded 5' primer and a J-beta primer mix. A template-switch adaptor with 12 random nucleotides tagged each cDNA molecule. TCRdb redid the calling of the 5' RACE reads with MiXCR, one entry per CDR3 protein. The table shows about 800,000 distinct CDR3 sequences, with 25% occurring only once. The sample also formed part of further work on T cells of mothers and their children.

The source material was blood. V gene TRBV27 combines with J gene TRBJ1-1; D call uncertain. This TCR came from a boy younger than 18 in good health. DNA of the CDR3: TGTGCCAGCAGATCCCTGGAGAACACTGAAGCTTTCTTT. This encodes CASRSLENTEAFF.